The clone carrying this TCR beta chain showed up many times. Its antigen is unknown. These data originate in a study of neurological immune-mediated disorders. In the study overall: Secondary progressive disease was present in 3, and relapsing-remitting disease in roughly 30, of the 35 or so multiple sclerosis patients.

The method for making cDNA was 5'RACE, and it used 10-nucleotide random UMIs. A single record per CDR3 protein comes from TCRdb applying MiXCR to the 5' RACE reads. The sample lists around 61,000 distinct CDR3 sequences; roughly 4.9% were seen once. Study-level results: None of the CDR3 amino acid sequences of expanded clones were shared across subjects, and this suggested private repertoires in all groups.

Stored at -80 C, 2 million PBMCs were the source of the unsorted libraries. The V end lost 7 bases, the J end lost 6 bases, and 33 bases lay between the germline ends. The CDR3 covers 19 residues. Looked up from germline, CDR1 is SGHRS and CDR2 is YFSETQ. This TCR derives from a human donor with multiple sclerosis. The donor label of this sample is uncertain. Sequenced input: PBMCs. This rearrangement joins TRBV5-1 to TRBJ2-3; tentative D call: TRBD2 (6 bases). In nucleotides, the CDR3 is TGCGCCAGCTCGATAGCGGCACATCTCCCCTTCAAAAGGATCGATACGCAGTATTTT. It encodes CASSIAAHLPFKRIDTQYF. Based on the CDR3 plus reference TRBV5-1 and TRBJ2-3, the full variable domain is KAGVTQTPRYLIKTRGQQVTLSCSPISGHRSVSWYQQTPGQGLQFLFEYFSETQRNKGNFPGRFSGRQFSNSRSEMNVSTLELGDSALYLCASSIAAHLPFKRIDTQYFGPGTRLTVL.